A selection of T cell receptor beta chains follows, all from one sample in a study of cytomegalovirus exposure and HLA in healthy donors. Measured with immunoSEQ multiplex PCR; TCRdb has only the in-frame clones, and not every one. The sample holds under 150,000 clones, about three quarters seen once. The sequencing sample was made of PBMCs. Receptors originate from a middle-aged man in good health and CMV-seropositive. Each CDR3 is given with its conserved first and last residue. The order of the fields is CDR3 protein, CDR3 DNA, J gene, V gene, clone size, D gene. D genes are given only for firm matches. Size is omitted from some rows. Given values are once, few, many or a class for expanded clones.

CASSLIGGKNIQYF TGTGCCAGCAGTTTAATCGGGGGCAAAAACATTCAGTACTTC TRBJ2-4 TRBV27 . .
CASSSAGDANYGYTF TGTGCCAGCAGTTCCGCAGGGGACGCTAACTATGGCTACACCTTC TRBJ1-2 TRBV28 . .
CASSLLQENTGELFF TGCGCCAGCAGCTTGCTTCAGGAGAACACCGGGGAGCTGTTTTTT TRBJ2-2 TRBV5-1 . .
CASSEGALLSGNTIYF TGTGCCAGCAGTGAAGGGGCCCTACTCTCTGGAAACACCATATATTTT TRBJ1-3 TRBV6-1 . .
CASSSQGITEAFF TGTGCCAGCAGCAGCCAGGGTATCACTGAAGCTTTCTTT TRBJ1-1 TRBV9 . .
CASSQGLQLNEKLFF TGCGCCAGCAGCCAAGGTTTACAGCTTAATGAAAAACTGTTTTTT TRBJ1-4 TRBV4-3 . .
CASRAWATGNTEAFF TGTGCCAGCAGGGCCTGGGCGACAGGGAACACTGAAGCTTTCTTT TRBJ1-1 TRBV25-1 . .
CASSQDVSVRSYEQYF TGCGCCAGCAGCCAAGATGTCTCCGTTCGTAGTTACGAGCAGTACTTC TRBJ2-7 TRBV4-3 . .
CASSDSDLIQGEAFF TGTGCCAGCAGTGACTCCGACCTTATACAGGGTGAAGCTTTCTTT TRBJ1-1 TRBV6-6 . .
CASSIVGQGNSPLHF TGTGCCAGCAGTATCGTGGGACAGGGTAATTCACCCCTCCACTTT TRBJ1-6 TRBV6-5 . TRBD1
CASSLSVFYEQFF TGTGCCAGCAGTTTATCCGTTTTCTATGAGCAGTTCTTC TRBJ2-1 TRBV7-6 . .
CASSLGTSGRQETQYF TGTGCCAGCAGCCTTGGGACTAGCGGGAGACAAGAGACCCAGTACTTC TRBJ2-5 TRBV14 . TRBD2
CSGAGGQGDRQFF TGCAGCGGGGCCGGGGGACAGGGAGATCGGCAGTTCTTC TRBJ2-1 TRBV29-1 . TRBD1
CASSLDPTTLRGLNYGYTF TGCGCCAGCAGCTTGGACCCTACGACACTAAGAGGGTTAAACTATGGCTACACCTTC TRBJ1-2 TRBV5-1 . .
CASSASMTNPWGQYF TGTGCCAGCAGCGCTAGCATGACTAATCCCTGGGGGCAGTACTTC TRBJ2-7 TRBV7-9 . .
CASFEPRGEQFF TGCGCCAGCTTCGAACCTAGGGGAGAGCAGTTCTTC TRBJ2-1 TRBV5-1 . .
CASSLGGGQVSGNTIYF TGTGCCAGCAGCTTGGGGGGGGGACAGGTTTCTGGAAACACCATATATTTT TRBJ1-3 TRBV5-5 . TRBD1
CASSPLQGNNQPQHF TGTGCCAGCTCACCGCTACAGGGAAACAATCAGCCCCAGCATTTT TRBJ1-5 TRBV18 few .
CASTDGGRVDYEQYF TGTGCCAGCACCGATGGGGGGAGGGTTGATTACGAGCAGTACTTC TRBJ2-7 TRBV11-2 few TRBD2
CASALLAGVPTDTQYF TGCGCCAGTGCCCTATTAGCGGGAGTGCCCACAGATACGCAGTATTTT TRBJ2-3 TRBV4-3 . TRBD2
CATSRDVASTEAFF TGTGCCACCAGCAGAGATGTTGCGAGCACTGAAGCTTTCTTT TRBJ1-1 TRBV15 few .
CASSWGTADNSPLHF TGTGCCAGCAGTTGGGGGACAGCTGATAATTCACCCCTCCACTTT TRBJ1-6 TRBV2 . TRBD1
CAISEAQENTEAFF TGTGCCATCAGTGAGGCTCAGGAGAACACTGAAGCTTTCTTT TRBJ1-1 TRBV10-3 few .
CASSRDNNQPQHF TGTGCCAGCAGCCGGGACAACAATCAGCCCCAGCATTTT TRBJ1-5 TRBV7-2 . .
CASSLDLVAGVGDTQYF TGTGCCAGCAGCTTGGATTTGGTGGCGGGTGTGGGAGATACGCAGTATTTT TRBJ2-3 TRBV5-4 . .
CASSDQGHQSDTQYF TGTGCCAGCAGTGACCAGGGTCATCAGTCAGATACGCAGTATTTT TRBJ2-3 TRBV2 . .
CASSLVRGGLSPLHF TGTGCCAGCAGCCTTGTGAGAGGGGGCCTTTCACCCCTCCACTTT TRBJ1-6 TRBV21-1 . .
CAIRDLGQPNTEAFF TGTGCCATCAGAGACCTGGGACAGCCGAACACTGAAGCTTTCTTT TRBJ1-1 TRBV10-3 . TRBD1
CASSPVQGIPNEQFF TGTGCCAGCAGTCCGGTTCAGGGAATACCCAATGAGCAGTTCTTC TRBJ2-1 TRBV27 . .
CASSVRFVLAGWNEQFF TGTGCCAGCAGCGTGAGGTTTGTGCTAGCGGGATGGAATGAGCAGTTCTTC TRBJ2-1 TRBV7-9 . TRBD2
CASSEDRAQPQHF TGTGCCAGCAGTGAAGACAGGGCTCAGCCCCAGCATTTT TRBJ1-5 TRBV2 . .
CASSLRVGGSGGELFF TGCGCCAGCAGCCTACGCGTAGGGGGCAGTGGCGGGGAGCTGTTTTTT TRBJ2-2 TRBV4-1 few TRBD1
CASRDDRGRYEQYF TGTGCCAGCAGAGACGACAGGGGGCGATACGAGCAGTACTTC TRBJ2-7 TRBV6-1 . TRBD1
CSSSFNNQPQHF TGTTCCAGCAGCTTCAACAATCAGCCCCAGCATTTT TRBJ1-5 TRBV7-9 . .
CASSPRRGKGTEAFF TGTGCCAGCTCCCCAAGGAGGGGAAAGGGGACTGAAGCTTTCTTT TRBJ1-1 TRBV18 . .
CSSSLDRTYEQYF TGTTCCAGCAGCTTGGACAGGACCTACGAGCAGTACTTC TRBJ2-7 TRBV7-9 few TRBD1
CASSGTGEDQPQHF TGTGCCAGCAGTGGGACAGGGGAAGATCAGCCCCAGCATTTT TRBJ1-5 TRBV2 few TRBD1
CASSLGPGSYYEQYF TGTGCCAGCAGCTTGGGCCCAGGCAGTTACTACGAGCAGTACTTC TRBJ2-7 TRBV5-6 . .
CSVTPRLSSYEQYF TGCAGCGTCACTCCTAGACTGAGCTCCTACGAGCAGTACTTC TRBJ2-7 TRBV29-1 . .
CASSLTPAGEGNEQFF TGTGCTAGCAGCTTGACCCCAGCGGGAGAAGGAAATGAGCAGTTCTTC TRBJ2-1 TRBV7-7 . TRBD2
CASSPSSGHSGNQPQHF TGTGCCAGCTCACCTTCCTCGGGACATAGCGGCAATCAGCCCCAGCATTTT TRBJ1-5 TRBV18 . .
CASGSGDAGMNTEAFF TGCGCCAGCGGCTCCGGGGACGCGGGGATGAACACTGAAGCTTTCTTT TRBJ1-1 TRBV5-1 . .
CASSLNRDQGGYTF TGCGCCAGCAGCCTGAACAGGGATCAGGGGGGCTACACCTTC TRBJ1-2 TRBV5-1 . .
CATSAGTGGNTEAFF TGTGCCACCAGCGCTGGGACAGGGGGGAACACTGAAGCTTTCTTT TRBJ1-1 TRBV15 . TRBD1
CASSEGVSYNEQFF TGTGCCAGCAGCGAGGGGGTCTCCTACAATGAGCAGTTCTTC TRBJ2-1 TRBV9 . .
CASRRQGNTEAFF TGCGCCAGCAGGCGACAGGGGAACACTGAAGCTTTCTTT TRBJ1-1 TRBV10-1 few TRBD1
CASSLGQMGQFF TGCGCCAGCAGCTTGGGACAGATGGGGCAGTTCTTC TRBJ2-1 TRBV5-1 . .
CASVPSYSQPQHF TGTGCCAGCGTCCCGTCTTATAGTCAGCCCCAGCATTTT TRBJ1-5 TRBV6-6 . .